Sequencing of this TCR beta chain was carried out in a study of blood T cell repertoires in COVID-19. Study summary: The United States, Italy and Spain provided the acute and convalescent COVID-19 samples. Sources were T cells, B-cell-depleted T cells, or PBMCs; the material itself was cDNA or gDNA.

As handled by the study authors: Reference gene primer amplification in the assay estimated nucleated cell counts. Libraries were prepared by immunoSEQ multiplex PCR; TCRdb keeps only in-frame clonotypes and omits some of them. The D gene and trimming were derived from the DNA, and the V and J assignments and clone size from that table. The sample shows fewer than 250,000 clones, roughly four fifths of them seen only once. This CDR3 comprises 12 residues. Germline trimming cut 5 bases from V and 13 bases from J; bases unmatched to any gene: 7. CDR1 and CDR2 (germline): LGHNT, FRNRAP. Source material: peripheral blood. This receptor was obtained from a woman aged 40 to 50 with acute or convalescent COVID-19. The chain has TRBV12-5 and TRBJ2-2; 7 bases agree with TRBD1. As DNA, the CDR3 is TGTGCTAGTGGTCCAGGACAGGACGGGCTGTTTTTT. Encoded protein: CASGPGQDGLFF.